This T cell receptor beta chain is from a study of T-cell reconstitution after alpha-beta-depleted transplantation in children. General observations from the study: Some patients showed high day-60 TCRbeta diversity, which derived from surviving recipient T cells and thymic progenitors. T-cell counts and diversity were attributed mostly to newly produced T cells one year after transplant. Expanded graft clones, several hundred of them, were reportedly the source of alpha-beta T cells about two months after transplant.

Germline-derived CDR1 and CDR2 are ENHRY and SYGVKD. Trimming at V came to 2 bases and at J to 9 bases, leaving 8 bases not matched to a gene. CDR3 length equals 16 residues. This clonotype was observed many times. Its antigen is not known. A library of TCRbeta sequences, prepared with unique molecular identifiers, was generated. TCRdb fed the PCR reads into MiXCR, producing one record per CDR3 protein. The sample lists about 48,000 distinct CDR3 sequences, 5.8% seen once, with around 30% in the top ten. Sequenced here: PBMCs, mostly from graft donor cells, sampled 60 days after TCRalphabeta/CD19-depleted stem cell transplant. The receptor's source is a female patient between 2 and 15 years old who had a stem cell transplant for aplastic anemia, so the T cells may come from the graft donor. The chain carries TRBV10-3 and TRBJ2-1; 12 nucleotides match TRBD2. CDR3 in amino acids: CAISEPRQTSGSEQFF. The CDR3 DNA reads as TGTGCCATCAGTGAGCCGAGACAGACTAGCGGGAGTGAGCAGTTCTTC.